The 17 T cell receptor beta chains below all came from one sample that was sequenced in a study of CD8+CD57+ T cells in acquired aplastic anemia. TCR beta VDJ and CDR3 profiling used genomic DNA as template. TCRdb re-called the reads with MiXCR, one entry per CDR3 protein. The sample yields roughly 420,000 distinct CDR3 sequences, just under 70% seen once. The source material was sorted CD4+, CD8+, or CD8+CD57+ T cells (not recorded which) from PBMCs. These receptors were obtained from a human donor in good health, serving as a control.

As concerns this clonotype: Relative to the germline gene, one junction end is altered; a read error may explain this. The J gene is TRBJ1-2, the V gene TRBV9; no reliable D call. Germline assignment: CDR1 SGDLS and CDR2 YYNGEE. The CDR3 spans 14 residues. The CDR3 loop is CASSQHPGYERYSF. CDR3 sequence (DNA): TGTGCCAGCAGCCAACACCCGGGCTACGAGCGGTACTCCTTC.

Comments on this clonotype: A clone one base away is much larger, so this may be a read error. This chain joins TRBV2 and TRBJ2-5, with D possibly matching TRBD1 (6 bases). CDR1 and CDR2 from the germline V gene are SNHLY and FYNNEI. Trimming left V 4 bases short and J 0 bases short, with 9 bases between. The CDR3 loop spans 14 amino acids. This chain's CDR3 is CASSGTANQETQYF. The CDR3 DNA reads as TGTGCCAGCAGTGGGACAGCGAACCAAGAGACCCAGTACTTC.

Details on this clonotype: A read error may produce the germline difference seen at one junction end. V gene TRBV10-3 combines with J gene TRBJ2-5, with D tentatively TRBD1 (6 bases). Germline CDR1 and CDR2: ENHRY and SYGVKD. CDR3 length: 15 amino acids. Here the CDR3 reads CAISEGQTQEAHYFF. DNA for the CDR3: TGTGCCATCAGTGAGGGACAGACCCAAGAGGCCCACTACTTCTTC.

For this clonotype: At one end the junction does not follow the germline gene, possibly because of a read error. The CDR3 nucleotides are TGCAGCGTTGTGGGGGGGATGAACACTGAAGCCTTCTTT. Residues: CSVVGGMNTEAFF. The chain uses TRBV29-1 and TRBJ1-1; the D gene is possibly TRBD1 (5 bases). CDR3 length: 13 residues. Germline assignment: CDR1 SQVTM and CDR2 ANQGSEA.

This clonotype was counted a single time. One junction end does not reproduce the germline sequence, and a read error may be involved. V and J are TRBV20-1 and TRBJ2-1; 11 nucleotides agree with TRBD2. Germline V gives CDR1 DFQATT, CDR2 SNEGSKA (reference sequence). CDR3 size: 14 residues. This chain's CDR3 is CGAISGGAFNEQFF. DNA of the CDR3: TGCGGTGCTATTAGCGGGGGGGCTTTTAATGAGCAGTTCTTC.

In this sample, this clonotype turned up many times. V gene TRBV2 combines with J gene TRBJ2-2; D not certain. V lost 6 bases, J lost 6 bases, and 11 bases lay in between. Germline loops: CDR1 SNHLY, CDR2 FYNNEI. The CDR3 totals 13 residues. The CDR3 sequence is CASRRLRSGELFF. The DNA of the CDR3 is TGTGCCAGCAGGCGGCTCCGGTCCGGGGAGCTGTTTTTT.

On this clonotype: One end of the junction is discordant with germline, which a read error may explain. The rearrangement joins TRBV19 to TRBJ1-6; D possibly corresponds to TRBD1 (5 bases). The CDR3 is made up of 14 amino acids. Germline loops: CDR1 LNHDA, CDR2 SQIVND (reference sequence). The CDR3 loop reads CASSISDTNSPLHF. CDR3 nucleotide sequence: TGTGCCAGCAGTATTTCGGACACAAATTCACCCCTCCACTTT.

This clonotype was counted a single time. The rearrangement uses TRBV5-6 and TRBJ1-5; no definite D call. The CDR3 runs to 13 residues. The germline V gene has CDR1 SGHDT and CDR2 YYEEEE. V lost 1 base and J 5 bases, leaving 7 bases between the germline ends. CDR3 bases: TGTGCCAGCAGCTTGAGGCAGGATCAGCCCCAGCATTTT. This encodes CASSLRQDQPQHF. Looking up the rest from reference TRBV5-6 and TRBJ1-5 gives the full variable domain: DAGVTQSPTHLIKTRGQQVTLRCSPKSGHDTVSWYQQALGQGPQFIFQYYEEEERQRGNFPDRFSGHQFPNYSSELNVNALLLGDSALYLCASSLRQDQPQHFGDGTRLSIL.

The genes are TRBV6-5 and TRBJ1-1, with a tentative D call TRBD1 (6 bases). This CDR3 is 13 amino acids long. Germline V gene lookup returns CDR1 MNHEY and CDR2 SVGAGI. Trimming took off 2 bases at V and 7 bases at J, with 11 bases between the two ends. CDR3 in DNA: TGTGCCAGCAGTTACGCAGGGGATGGTGAAGCTTTCTTT. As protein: CASSYAGDGEAFF.

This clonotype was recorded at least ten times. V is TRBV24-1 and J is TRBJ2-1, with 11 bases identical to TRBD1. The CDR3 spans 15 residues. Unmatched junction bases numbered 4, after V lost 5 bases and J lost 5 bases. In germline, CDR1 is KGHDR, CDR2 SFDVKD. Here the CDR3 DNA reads TGTGCCACCAGTGTGAGGGGACAGGGGGACAATGAGCAGTTCTTC. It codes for CATSVRGQGDNEQFF.

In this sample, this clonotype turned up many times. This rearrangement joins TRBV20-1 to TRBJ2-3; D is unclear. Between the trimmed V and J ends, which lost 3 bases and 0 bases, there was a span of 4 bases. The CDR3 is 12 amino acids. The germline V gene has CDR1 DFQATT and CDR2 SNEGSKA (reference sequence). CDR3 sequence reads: CSASLSTDTQYF. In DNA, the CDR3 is TGCAGTGCTAGCCTTAGCACAGATACGCAGTATTTT.

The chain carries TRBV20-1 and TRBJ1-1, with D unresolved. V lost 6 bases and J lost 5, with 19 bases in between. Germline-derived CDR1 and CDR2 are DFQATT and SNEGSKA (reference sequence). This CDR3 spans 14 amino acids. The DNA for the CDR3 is TGCAGTGCCCACCAGAGAGCTCCTAAGACTGAAGCTTTCTTT. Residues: CSAHQRAPKTEAFF.

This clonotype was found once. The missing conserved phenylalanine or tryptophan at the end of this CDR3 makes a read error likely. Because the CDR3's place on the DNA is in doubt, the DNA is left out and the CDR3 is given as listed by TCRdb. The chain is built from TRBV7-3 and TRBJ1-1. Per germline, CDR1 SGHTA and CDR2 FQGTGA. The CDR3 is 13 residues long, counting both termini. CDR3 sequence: CASSLKSSGSDTQ.

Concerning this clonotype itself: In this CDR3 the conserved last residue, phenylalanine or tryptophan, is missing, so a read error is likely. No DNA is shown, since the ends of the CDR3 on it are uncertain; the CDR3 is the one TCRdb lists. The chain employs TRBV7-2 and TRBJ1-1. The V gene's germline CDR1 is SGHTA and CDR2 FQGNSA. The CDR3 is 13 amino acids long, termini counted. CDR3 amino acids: CASSFPNTEAFFG.

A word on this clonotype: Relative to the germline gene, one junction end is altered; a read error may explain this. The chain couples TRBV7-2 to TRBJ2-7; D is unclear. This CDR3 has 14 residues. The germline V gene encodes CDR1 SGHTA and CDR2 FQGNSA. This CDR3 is CASSLVGSPNEEYF. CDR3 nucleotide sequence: TGTGCCAGCAGCCTAGTCGGCAGTCCCAACGAGGAGTACTTC.

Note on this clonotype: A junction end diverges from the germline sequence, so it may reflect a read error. The DNA of the CDR3 is TGCGCCAGCAGCCAGGGACAGATGGACTATGGCTACACCTTC. Encoded protein: CASSQGQMDYGYTF. The rearrangement joins TRBV5-8 to TRBJ1-2, with 7 nucleotides matching TRBD1. The CDR3 consists of 14 residues. The germline V gene encodes CDR1 SGHTS and CDR2 YDEGEE.

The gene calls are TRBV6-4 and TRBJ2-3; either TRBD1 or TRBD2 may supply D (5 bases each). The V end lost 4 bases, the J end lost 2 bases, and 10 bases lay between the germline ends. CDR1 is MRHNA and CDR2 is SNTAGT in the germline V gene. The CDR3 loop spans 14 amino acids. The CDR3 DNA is TGTGCCAGCAGTGGGGGGAAGTACACAGATACGCAGTATTTT. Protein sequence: CASSGGKYTDTQYF.